Listed below are T cell receptor beta chains from one sample, sequenced in a study of control samples from healthy donors and cancer patients. Only in-frame clones appear in the TCRdb table, and some are missing; sequencing was by immunoSEQ multiplex PCR. The repertoire includes 150,000 or so clones, approximately 93% of them detected once, and more than 4.5% sits in the top ten. The sequencing sample was made of blood. The receptors derive from a man between 18 and 29 years old in good health. The CDR3 runs from the conserved cysteine through the conserved F or W. Each record gives: clone size, V gene, D gene, J gene, CDR3 DNA, CDR3 protein. The D gene is left open where the match is weak. Not all rows give a size; the values are once, few, many and, for expanded clones, a class.

clone_size: NA; v_call: TRBV11-2; d_call: NA; j_call: TRBJ1-2; cdr3_nt: TGTGCCAGCAGCCCACAGCGACAGGGCTACACCTTC; cdr3_aa: CASSPQRQGYTF
clone_size: NA; v_call: TRBV4-2; d_call: NA; j_call: TRBJ2-7; cdr3_nt: TGTGCCAGCAGCCAAGAAGTTAGTCAACTCCGCTACGAGCAGTACTTC; cdr3_aa: CASSQEVSQLRYEQYF
clone_size: NA; v_call: TRBV19; d_call: NA; j_call: TRBJ2-7; cdr3_nt: TGTGCCAGTAGTATTAGTGGGGCCCGCGAGCAGTACTTC; cdr3_aa: CASSISGAREQYF
clone_size: once; v_call: TRBV7-9; d_call: NA; j_call: TRBJ1-5; cdr3_nt: TGTGCCAGCAGCTTAAAGGCCCGGTCCGGGAAGCCCCAGCATTTT; cdr3_aa: CASSLKARSGKPQHF
clone_size: NA; v_call: TRBV4-3; d_call: NA; j_call: TRBJ2-7; cdr3_nt: TGCGCCAGCAGCCAAGTATACCGGAATTCCTACGAGCAGTACTTC; cdr3_aa: CASSQVYRNSYEQYF
clone_size: NA; v_call: TRBV29-1; d_call: NA; j_call: TRBJ1-1; cdr3_nt: TGCAGCGTTGAAACACAGGGAGGGCGGACTGAAGCTTTCTTT; cdr3_aa: CSVETQGGRTEAFF
clone_size: NA; v_call: TRBV19; d_call: TRBD1; j_call: TRBJ1-4; cdr3_nt: TGTGCCAGTAGTACTCGGGACAGGGACTACAGGGGCACTAATGAAAAACTGTTTTTT; cdr3_aa: CASSTRDRDYRGTNEKLFF
clone_size: NA; v_call: TRBV4-3; d_call: TRBD1; j_call: TRBJ1-5; cdr3_nt: TGCGCCAGCAGCCAAGAAGCAGGGGGCTCTCAGCCCCAGCATTTT; cdr3_aa: CASSQEAGGSQPQHF
clone_size: NA; v_call: TRBV30; d_call: NA; j_call: TRBJ1-1; cdr3_nt: TGTGCCTGGAGTGGGCGGACTGAAGCTTTCTTT; cdr3_aa: CAWSGRTEAFF
clone_size: NA; v_call: TRBV4-3; d_call: NA; j_call: TRBJ1-2; cdr3_nt: TGCGCCAGCAGCCACGAGCCCCTGGATGGCTACACCTTC; cdr3_aa: CASSHEPLDGYTF
clone_size: NA; v_call: TRBV1; d_call: NA; j_call: TRBJ2-1; cdr3_nt: TGCACCAGGAGGCTTTCGCGGGGACTAGCGGCACACTACAATGAGCAGTTCTTC; cdr3_aa: CTRRLSRGLAAHYNEQFF
clone_size: NA; v_call: TRBV4-3; d_call: NA; j_call: TRBJ1-3; cdr3_nt: TGCGCCAGCAGCCAAGGTTACACCCCTGGAAACACCATATATTTT; cdr3_aa: CASSQGYTPGNTIYF
clone_size: NA; v_call: TRBV28; d_call: NA; j_call: TRBJ1-1; cdr3_nt: TGTGCCAGCAGAATACAAGGGGGAGTTGCTTTCTTT; cdr3_aa: CASRIQGGVAFF
clone_size: few; v_call: TRBV3-1/TRBV3-2; d_call: TRBD1; j_call: TRBJ1-2; cdr3_nt: TGTGCCAGCAGCCCGGGGACAGGGCAGGGGAATGGCTACACCTTC; cdr3_aa: CASSPGTGQGNGYTF
clone_size: NA; v_call: TRBV6-5; d_call: NA; j_call: TRBJ1-5; cdr3_nt: TGTGCCAGCAGTTACTCGAAGGGATACAATCAGCCCCAGCATTTT; cdr3_aa: CASSYSKGYNQPQHF
clone_size: NA; v_call: TRBV19; d_call: NA; j_call: TRBJ2-1; cdr3_nt: TGTGCCAGTAGTGGAGCAGGGGAGTTCAATGAGCAGTTCTTC; cdr3_aa: CASSGAGEFNEQFF
clone_size: NA; v_call: TRBV7-8; d_call: NA; j_call: TRBJ1-1; cdr3_nt: TGTGCCAGCAGCTTAAGACTGGGGCAGGGGAGGACTGAAGCTTTCTTT; cdr3_aa: CASSLRLGQGRTEAFF
clone_size: NA; v_call: TRBV29-1; d_call: NA; j_call: TRBJ2-7; cdr3_nt: TGCAGCGTCGTACAGGGAGACGAGCAGTACTTC; cdr3_aa: CSVVQGDEQYF